This T cell receptor (beta chain) appears in the sequencing data of a study of cytomegalovirus exposure and HLA in healthy donors. Comments on this clone: Antigen unknown.

The V gene end was trimmed by 3 bases and the J gene end by 5 bases; junction bases not matched to a gene: 13. Per germline, CDR1 SGHRS and CDR2 YFSETQ. The CDR3 is 17 amino acids. General study results and limits: Overall, approximately 150 TCR beta chains were annotated as cytomegalovirus-associated. Whilst most TCR sequences proved rare, a subset of public TCRs occurred across many donors. Specificity for CMV antigens was confirmed in vitro for a few of the CMV-associated chains. TCR clusters originating in the first cohort tended to co-occur in the approximately 130 validation repertoires, according to a later analysis.

TCRdb's copy holds only in-frame clones and misses some; the assay was immunoSEQ multiplex PCR. The sample has some 150,000 clones, 89% seen once. This clonotype was obtained from a woman younger than 30 in good health and CMV-seropositive. Sequenced: PBMCs. J is TRBJ2-5 and V is TRBV5-1; 10 nucleotides align to TRBD2. The CDR3, as DNA: TGCGCCAGCAGCTCCACAGGACAGCGGGGGGGCCCGGAGACCCAGTACTTC. Translated: CASSSTGQRGGPETQYF. Together with reference TRBV5-1 and TRBJ2-5, the CDR3 gives the full variable domain: KAGVTQTPRYLIKTRGQQVTLSCSPISGHRSVSWYQQTPGQGLQFLFEYFSETQRNKGNFPGRFSGRQFSNSRSEMNVSTLELGDSALYLCASSSTGQRGGPETQYFGPGTRLLVL.